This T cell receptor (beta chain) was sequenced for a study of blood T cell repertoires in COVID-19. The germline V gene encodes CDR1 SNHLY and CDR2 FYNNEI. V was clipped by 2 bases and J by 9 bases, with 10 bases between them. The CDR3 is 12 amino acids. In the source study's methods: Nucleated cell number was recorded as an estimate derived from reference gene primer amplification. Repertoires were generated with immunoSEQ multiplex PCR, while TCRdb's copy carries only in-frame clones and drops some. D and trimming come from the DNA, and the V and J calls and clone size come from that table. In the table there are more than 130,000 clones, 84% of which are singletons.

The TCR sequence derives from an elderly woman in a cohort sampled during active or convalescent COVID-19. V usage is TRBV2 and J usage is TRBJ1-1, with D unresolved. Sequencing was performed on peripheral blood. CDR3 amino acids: CASSEKRGKAFF. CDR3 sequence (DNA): TGTGCCAGCAGTGAAAAGCGGGGTAAAGCTTTCTTT.